This T cell receptor beta chain was profiled in a study of T cells expressing NK-cell markers. This CDR3 contains 14 residues. Reprocessing the 5' RACE reads, TCRdb reports a single entry for every CDR3 protein and omits DNA. This listing includes some 280,000 distinct CDR3 sequences. Sequencing was performed on blood T cells: a sorted CD56 or NKG2C T cell subset, CD4+ or CD8+ T cells, or bulk PBMC T cells (not recorded which). The receptor was derived from a man aged 18-30 years in good health. This chain joins TRBV12-3 or TRBV12-4 and TRBJ1-2; TCRdb picks TRBD1, but there is no DNA to check that call. CDR3: CASSTGTGARGYTF.